The 28 T cell receptor beta chains listed next were all sequenced from one sample in a study of regulatory T cells in long-lasting Graves disease. Regarding time point: newly diagnosed GD, antithyroid drugs for less than 3 months. The TCR library used RNA extracted from PBMCs. Libraries of TCR beta came from iRepertoire HTBI primers plus Arm-PCR of CDR3 regions. TCRdb reprocessed the multiplex PCR reads with MiXCR, giving one entry per CDR3 protein. Of over 500,000 distinct CDR3 sequences in the sample, 15% to 20% are singletons; the top ten hold more than 10%. These same records also appear under a second study, on T cells in Graves' hyperthyroidism and ophthalmopathy.

The sequenced sample was peripheral blood mononuclear cells (PBMCs), obtained at new diagnosis, from a patient treated with antithyroid drugs. These receptors all come from a man in his late teens or twenties with Graves disease.

As for this clonotype: This may come from a read error, since a much larger clone is one base off. This chain uses TRBV6-1 with TRBJ2-5; no definite D call. CDR3 length: 15 residues. Germline V gene sequence: CDR1 MNHNS, CDR2 SASEGT. The V gene lost 3 bases and the J gene lost 2 bases, with 13 bases spanning the gap. The CDR3 here is CASSESTQLQETQYF. The CDR3 coding sequence is TGTGCCAGCAGTGAGTCGACACAGTTACAAGAGACCCAGTACTTC.

Worth noting for this clonotype: A single base separates this from a much larger clone, so it may be a read error. This rearrangement joins TRBV12-3 or TRBV12-4 to TRBJ2-2; D assignment may be TRBD1 or TRBD2 (5 bases each). CDR3 length: 15 residues. CDR3 loop: CASSPREGLTGEPFF. CDR3 DNA sequence: TGTGCCAGCAGCCCACGAGAGGGGCTGACCGGGGAGCCGTTTTTT.

At least ten counts were recorded for this clonotype. The chain uses TRBV28 and TRBJ2-7; maybe TRBD1 (5 bases). The CDR3 runs to 13 residues. The germline V gene has CDR1 MDHEN and CDR2 SYDVKM. Trimming removed 11 bases from V and 7 bases from J, with 21 bases in between. This CDR3 reads CAGADTNLGEQYF. DNA for the CDR3: TGTGCCGGGGCGGACACGAACTTGGGGGAGCAGTACTTC.

This clonotype was seen many times. The V call is TRBV27, the J call TRBJ1-5; D possibly corresponds to TRBD1 (6 bases). This CDR3 has 13 amino acids. V shed 5 bases and J shed 9 bases, with 14 bases lying between them. Germline CDR1 reads MNHEY; CDR2 reads SMNVEV (reference sequence). The CDR3 DNA reads TGTGCCAGCAGTCTCCTAGGGGGTTGGCCCCAGCATTTT. Translation gives CASSLLGGWPQHF.

This clonotype has at least ten counts. This sequence joins TRBV7-6 and TRBJ2-1; D gene uncertain. CDR1 SGHVS and CDR2 FNYEAQ come from the germline V gene. The ends were cut back, 1 base at V and 8 bases at J, with 12 bases in the middle. The CDR3 is 14 residues long. CDR3 loop: CASSLVGASHEQFF. DNA of the CDR3: TGTGCCAGCAGCTTAGTTGGCGCGTCCCATGAGCAGTTCTTC.

This clonotype was counted many times. The rearrangement uses TRBV12-3 or TRBV12-4 and TRBJ2-7; D may match TRBD1 or TRBD2 (7 bases each). The CDR3 has 15 amino acids. The ends were cut back, 2 bases at V and 2 bases at J, with 13 bases in the middle. In DNA form, the CDR3 reads TGTGCCAGCAGTTTATCAGGGGGGGGGACCTACGAGCAGTACTTC. This codes for CASSLSGGGTYEQYF.

Many counts were recorded for this clonotype. One end of the junction varies from germline; a read error may be responsible. The V call is TRBV4-1, the J call TRBJ2-1, with 7 positions matching TRBD1. The CDR3 is made up of 15 amino acids. Germline V gene data show CDR1 as MGHRA and CDR2 as YSYEKL. The CDR3 nucleotides are TGTGCCAGCAGCCCCCGGGACAGCTCCTACAATGAGCAGTTCTTC. Translation: CASSPRDSSYNEQFF.

The chain combines TRBV6-1 with TRBJ2-7; D is possibly TRBD1 or TRBD2 (5 bases each). Germline CDR1 reads MNHNS; CDR2 reads SASEGT. Trimming pared 9 bases from V and 4 bases from J, leaving 13 bases between. This CDR3 spans 12 amino acids. DNA of the CDR3: TGTGCCAGTAAAGGGACCAGTTACGAGCAGTACTTC. Translation gives CASKGTSYEQYF.

This clonotype showed up many times. This chain links TRBV7-9 with TRBJ2-7; D may correspond to TRBD1 or TRBD2 (6 bases each). V lost 3 bases, J lost 5 bases, and 11 bases lay in between. This CDR3 is built from 13 residues. From germline, CDR1 is SEHNR and CDR2 FQNEAQ (reference sequence). This CDR3 is CASSFQGRHEQYF. CDR3 in DNA: TGTGCCAGCAGCTTCCAGGGGAGGCACGAGCAGTACTTC.

The chain employs TRBV9 and TRBJ2-1; D unclear. CDR1 and CDR2 (germline): SGDLS, YYNGEE. V was pared by 7 bases and J by 6 bases, with 8 bases between. This CDR3 contains 11 residues. For the CDR3, the DNA is TGTGCCAGCGGGGTCTTCAATGAGCAGTTCTTC. It codes for CASGVFNEQFF. The variable domain in full, with the rest retrieved from reference TRBV9 and TRBJ2-1, is DSGVTQTPKHLITATGQRVTLRCSPRSGDLSVYWYQQSLDQGLQFLIQYYNGEERAKGNILERFSAQQFPDLHSELNLSSLELGDSALYFCASGVFNEQFFGPGTRLTVL.

This chain uses TRBV20-1 with TRBJ2-3; 15 positions agree with TRBD2. V shed 0 bases, J shed 3 bases, and the junction held 7 bases outside the gene matches. The length of the CDR3 is 18 residues. Looked up from germline, CDR1 is DFQATT and CDR2 is SNEGSKA (reference sequence). The CDR3: CSARDPGLAGGGTDTQYF. In DNA form, the CDR3 reads TGCAGTGCTAGAGATCCTGGACTAGCGGGGGGGGGGACAGATACGCAGTATTTT.

This clonotype appeared many times. J is TRBJ2-1 and V is TRBV7-3; perhaps TRBD1 as D (6 bases). Between the trimmed V and J ends, which lost 1 base and 0 bases, there was a span of 10 bases. The CDR3 spans 16 residues. Per germline, CDR1 SGHTA and CDR2 FQGTGA. The CDR3 sequence is CASSLSAGDSYNEQFF. As DNA, the CDR3 is TGTGCCAGCAGCTTAAGCGCAGGGGACTCCTACAATGAGCAGTTCTTC.

This clonotype was found a few times. The chain couples TRBV28 to TRBJ1-2; weak D call: TRBD1 (5 bases). Germline V gene sequence: CDR1 MDHEN, CDR2 SYDVKM. V lost 6 bases and J 8 bases, leaving 16 bases between the germline ends. This CDR3 contains 13 residues. The CDR3 protein is CASRSGTGGGYTF. The DNA of the CDR3 is TGTGCCAGCAGATCCGGGACCGGAGGGGGCTACACCTTC.

Notes on this clonotype: At one boundary the junction diverges from the germline segment, which might be a read error. The chain uses TRBV12-3 or TRBV12-4 and TRBJ2-3; 7 bases match TRBD2. CDR3 length: 14 residues. The CDR3 loop reads CASSLAERTDTQYF. The CDR3 nucleotides read TGTGCCAGCAGTCTAGCGGAGCGCACAGATACGCAGTATTTT.

In this sample, this clonotype turned up a few times. The J gene is TRBJ2-3, the V gene TRBV4-1, with D uncertain. The CDR3 covers 14 residues. V dropped 4 bases and J dropped 2 bases, with 10 bases sitting between them. Germline V lookup: CDR1 MGHRA, CDR2 YSYEKL. The CDR3 here is CASSRGGYTDTQYF. Here the CDR3 DNA reads TGCGCCAGCAGCCGAGGCGGTTACACAGATACGCAGTATTTT.

This clonotype was seen ten or more times. The chain has TRBV7-8 and TRBJ2-1; no definite D call. This CDR3 comprises 13 residues. V was clipped by 1 base and J by 6 bases, with 7 bases between them. The germline V gene encodes CDR1 SGHVS and CDR2 FQNEAQ. CDR3 amino acids: CASSLDILNEQFF. DNA for the CDR3: TGTGCCAGCAGCTTAGACATACTCAATGAGCAGTTCTTC.

There are many counts of this clonotype. The V call is TRBV18, the J call TRBJ2-7; tentatively, D is TRBD2 (6 bases). V was trimmed by 0 bases and J by 3 bases, leaving 9 bases between them. This CDR3 comprises 14 residues. Per germline, CDR1 KGHSH and CDR2 LQKENI. CDR3 protein: CASSPPTGGYEQYF. The CDR3 DNA follows: TGTGCCAGCTCACCACCCACCGGGGGCTACGAGCAGTACTTC.

At least ten counts were recorded for this clonotype. The gene calls are TRBV3-1 and TRBJ2-3; TRBD2 aligns across 8 bases. CDR3 size: 18 residues. The J segment lost 4 bases and the V segment lost 0 bases, leaving 12 bases of the junction unmatched. In germline, CDR1 is LGHDT, CDR2 YNNKEL (reference sequence). As DNA, the CDR3 is TGTGCCAGCAGCCAAGATTCTTCGGTAGCGGGAACCCCAGATACGCAGTATTTT. Amino acid sequence: CASSQDSSVAGTPDTQYF.

The V call is TRBV5-1, the J call TRBJ1-3, with D unclear. The CDR3 extends over 14 amino acids. The germline V and J ends were trimmed by 0 bases and 4 bases, with 8 bases remaining between them. CDR1 and CDR2 from the germline V gene are SGHRS and YFSETQ. CDR3 region: CASSLEGGGNTIYF. The CDR3 DNA reads as TGCGCCAGCAGCTTGGAGGGAGGCGGAAACACCATATATTTT.

This clonotype was recorded at least ten times. CDR3 DNA: TGTGCCAGCAGCCCCCTCGGGGGTTGGAATGAAAAACTGTTTTTT. It codes for CASSPLGGWNEKLFF. V and J are TRBV3-1 and TRBJ1-4, with D tentatively TRBD1 (5 bases). Germline loops: CDR1 LGHDT, CDR2 YNNKEL (reference sequence). V shed 4 bases and J shed 5 bases, with 14 bases lying between them. This CDR3 is 15 amino acids long.

This clonotype occurred a few times. The genes are TRBV6-5 and TRBJ2-2; tentative D call: TRBD2 (5 bases). Germline CDR1 reads MNHEY; CDR2 reads SVGAGI. The CDR3 consists of 16 residues. V was shortened by 4 bases and J by 4 bases, with 16 bases between the two germline ends. CDR3 in amino acids: CASSSRAPEGTGELFF. The CDR3 coding sequence is TGTGCCAGCAGTTCTCGGGCACCCGAGGGCACCGGGGAGCTGTTTTTT.

This clonotype turned up a few times. This sequence joins TRBV9 and TRBJ1-2; D ambiguous. Trimming removed 0 bases at V and 2 bases at J, with 20 bases between. CDR3 length: 18 residues. CDR1 is SGDLS, CDR2 YYNGEE, per germline. The CDR3 DNA is TGTGCCAGCAGCGTAGGGGCTGACACCTCGGGCACGAACTATGGCTACACCTTC. This translates into CASSVGADTSGTNYGYTF.

This chain joins TRBV18 and TRBJ2-7, with a possible D match to TRBD1 (7 bases). This CDR3 has 15 residues. Germline-derived CDR1 and CDR2 are KGHSH and LQKENI. Trimming left V 3 bases short and J 0 bases short, with 12 bases between. The CDR3 loop reads CASSPQGGASYEQYF. CDR3 coding DNA: TGTGCCAGCTCACCTCAGGGGGGCGCCTCCTACGAGCAGTACTTC. The full variable domain, completed using reference TRBV18 and TRBJ2-7, is NAGVMQNPRHLVRRRGQEARLRCSPMKGHSHVYWYRQLPEEGLKFMVYLQKENIIDESGMPKERFSAEFPKEGPSILRIQQVVRGDSAAYFCASSPQGGASYEQYFGPGTRLTVT.

This clonotype was seen ten or more times. This chain joins TRBV29-1 and TRBJ2-1, with 8 nucleotides matching TRBD2. J lost 9 bases, V lost 4 bases, and 14 bases had no gene match. Germline V gene lookup returns CDR1 SQVTM and CDR2 ANQGSEA. The CDR3 covers 15 residues. The CDR3 DNA reads as TGCAGCGTTGTTTCTGCGGGAGGTCCCATTGGTGAGCAGTTCTTC. Its translation is CSVVSAGGPIGEQFF.

This clonotype was found many times. V is TRBV20-1 and J is TRBJ2-7; a weak D match, TRBD1 (6 bases). Germline V gene lookup returns CDR1 DFQATT and CDR2 SNEGSKA (reference sequence). V lost 2 bases and J 5 bases, leaving 19 bases between the germline ends. This CDR3 has 15 amino acids. The CDR3, as DNA: TGCAGTGCTAGACAGGGGCCCCAGGTCACGCACGAGCAGTACTTC. Encoded protein: CSARQGPQVTHEQYF.

This clonotype occurred a few times. The gene calls are TRBV6-1 and TRBJ1-6; 8 nucleotides match TRBD1. V gave up 7 bases and J gave up 8 bases; unmatched junction bases: 10. Germline V CDR1 and CDR2: MNHNS, SASEGT. CDR3 size: 15 residues. The CDR3 sequence is CASTTTGDLDSPLHF. In nucleotides, the CDR3 is TGTGCCAGCACCACGACAGGGGATCTTGATTCACCCCTCCACTTT.

To note about this clonotype: Possible read error: a much larger clone is one base away. The conserved phenylalanine or tryptophan is not found at the CDR3 terminus, so this likely reflects a read error. The gene calls are TRBV18 and TRBJ1-1; D is undetermined. The V gene lost 3 bases and the J gene lost 2 bases, with 13 bases spanning the gap. CDR3 length equals 15 residues. Per the germline V gene, CDR1 is KGHSH and CDR2 is LQKENI. This CDR3 is CASSPRGGDNTEAFS. The DNA for the CDR3 is TGTGCCAGCTCACCTCGGGGTGGAGATAACACTGAAGCTTTCTCT.

The V call is TRBV15, the J call TRBJ2-3; D ambiguous. Deletions cut 4 bases from V and 3 bases from J, with 8 bases between. The CDR3 is 13 amino acids. Germline V CDR1 and CDR2: LNHNV, YYDKDF (reference sequence). This CDR3 is CATSTDQTDTQYF. CDR3 in DNA: TGTGCCACCAGCACGGATCAAACAGATACGCAGTATTTT.